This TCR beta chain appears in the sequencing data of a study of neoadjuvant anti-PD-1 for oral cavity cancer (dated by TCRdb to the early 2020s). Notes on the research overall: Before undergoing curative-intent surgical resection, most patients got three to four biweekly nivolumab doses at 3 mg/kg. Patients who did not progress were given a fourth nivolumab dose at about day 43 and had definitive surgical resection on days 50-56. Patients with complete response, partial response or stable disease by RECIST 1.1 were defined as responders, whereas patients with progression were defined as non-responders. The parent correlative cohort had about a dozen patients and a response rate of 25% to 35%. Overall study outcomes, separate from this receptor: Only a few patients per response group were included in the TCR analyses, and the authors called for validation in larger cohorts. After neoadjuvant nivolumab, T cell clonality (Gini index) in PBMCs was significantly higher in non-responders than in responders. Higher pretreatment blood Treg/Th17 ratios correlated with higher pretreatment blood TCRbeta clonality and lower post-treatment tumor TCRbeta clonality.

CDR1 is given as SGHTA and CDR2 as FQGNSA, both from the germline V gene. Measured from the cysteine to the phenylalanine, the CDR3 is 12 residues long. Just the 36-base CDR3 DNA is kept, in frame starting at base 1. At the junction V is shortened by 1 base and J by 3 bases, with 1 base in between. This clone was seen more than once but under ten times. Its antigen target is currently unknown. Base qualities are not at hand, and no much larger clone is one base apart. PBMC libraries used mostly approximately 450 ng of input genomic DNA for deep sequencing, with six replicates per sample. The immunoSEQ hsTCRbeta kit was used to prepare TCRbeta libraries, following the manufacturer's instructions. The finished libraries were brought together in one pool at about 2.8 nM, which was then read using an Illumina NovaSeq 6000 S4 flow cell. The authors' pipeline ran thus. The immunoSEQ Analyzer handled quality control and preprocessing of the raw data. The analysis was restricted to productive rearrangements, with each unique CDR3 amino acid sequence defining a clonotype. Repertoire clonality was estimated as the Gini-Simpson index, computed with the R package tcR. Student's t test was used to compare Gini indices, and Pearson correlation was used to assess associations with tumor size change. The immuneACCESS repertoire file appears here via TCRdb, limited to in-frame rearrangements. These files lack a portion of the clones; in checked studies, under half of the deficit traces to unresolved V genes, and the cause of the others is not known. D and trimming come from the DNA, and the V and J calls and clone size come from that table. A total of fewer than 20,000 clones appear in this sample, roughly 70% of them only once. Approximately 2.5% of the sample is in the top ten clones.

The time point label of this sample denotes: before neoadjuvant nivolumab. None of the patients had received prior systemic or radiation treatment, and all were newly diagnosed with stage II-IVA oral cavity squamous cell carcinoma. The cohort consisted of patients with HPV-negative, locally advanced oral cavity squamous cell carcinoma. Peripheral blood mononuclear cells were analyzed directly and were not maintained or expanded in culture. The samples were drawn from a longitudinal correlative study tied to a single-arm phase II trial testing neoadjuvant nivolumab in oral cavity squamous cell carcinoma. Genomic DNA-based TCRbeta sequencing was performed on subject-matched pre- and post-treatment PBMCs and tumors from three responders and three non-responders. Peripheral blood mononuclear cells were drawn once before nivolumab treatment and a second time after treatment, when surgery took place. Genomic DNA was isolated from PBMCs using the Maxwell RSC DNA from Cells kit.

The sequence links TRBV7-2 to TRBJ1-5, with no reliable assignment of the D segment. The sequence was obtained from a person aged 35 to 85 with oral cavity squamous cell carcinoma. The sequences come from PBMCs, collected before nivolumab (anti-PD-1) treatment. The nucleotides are TGTGCCAGCAGCTTAGACAATCAGCCCCAGCATTTT. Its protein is CASSLDNQPQHF. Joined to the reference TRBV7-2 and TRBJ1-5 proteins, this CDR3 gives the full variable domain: GAGVSQSPSNKVTEKGKDVELRCDPISGHTALYWYRQSLGQGLEFLIYFQGNSAPDKSGLPSDRFSAERTGGSVSTLTIQRTQQEDSAVYLCASSLDNQPQHFGDGTRLSIL.